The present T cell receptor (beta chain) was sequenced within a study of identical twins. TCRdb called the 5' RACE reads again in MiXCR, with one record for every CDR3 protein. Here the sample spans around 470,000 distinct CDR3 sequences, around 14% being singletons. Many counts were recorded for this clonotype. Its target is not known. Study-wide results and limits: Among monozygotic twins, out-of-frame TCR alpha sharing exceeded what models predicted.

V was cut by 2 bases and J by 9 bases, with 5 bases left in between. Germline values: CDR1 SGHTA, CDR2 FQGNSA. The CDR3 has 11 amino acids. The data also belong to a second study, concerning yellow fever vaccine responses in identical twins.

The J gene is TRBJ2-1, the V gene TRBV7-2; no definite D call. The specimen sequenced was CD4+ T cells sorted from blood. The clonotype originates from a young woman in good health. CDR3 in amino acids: CASSLFGEQFF. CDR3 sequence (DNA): TGTGCCAGCAGCTTATTTGGTGAGCAGTTCTTC.